One T cell receptor beta chain is described in this entry. Its specificity is unknown. This CDR3 region has 15 residues. Germline lookup yields CDR1 DFQATT and CDR2 SNEGSKA (reference sequence). V lost 3 bases, J lost 9 bases, and 21 bases lay in between. The data belong to a study of post-analysis software for immune sequencing data. For the study at large: Patients had relapsing-remitting, secondary progressive or progressive-relapsing multiple sclerosis; some lacked subtype.

Study-level results: Among 4 or 5 TRBV segments more frequent in patients than controls were TRBV5-6, TRBV5-1 and TRBV20-1. Under the F measure, samples that were prepared in one batch clustered strongly together.

Unique molecular identifiers were carried by the TCR beta cDNA libraries. Each CDR3 protein gets one entry after TCRdb re-called the PCR reads with MiXCR. The sample has about 190,000 distinct CDR3 sequences; approximately 28% are singletons. The rearrangement joins TRBV20-1 to TRBJ2-1; D ambiguous. The sequencing sample was made of blood. The TCR comes from a girl aged 2-17 years with multiple sclerosis. CDR3 protein: CSASDPRLGNSEQFF. The CDR3 region has the DNA TGCAGTGCTAGTGATCCTAGATTAGGCAACAGTGAGCAGTTCTTC.